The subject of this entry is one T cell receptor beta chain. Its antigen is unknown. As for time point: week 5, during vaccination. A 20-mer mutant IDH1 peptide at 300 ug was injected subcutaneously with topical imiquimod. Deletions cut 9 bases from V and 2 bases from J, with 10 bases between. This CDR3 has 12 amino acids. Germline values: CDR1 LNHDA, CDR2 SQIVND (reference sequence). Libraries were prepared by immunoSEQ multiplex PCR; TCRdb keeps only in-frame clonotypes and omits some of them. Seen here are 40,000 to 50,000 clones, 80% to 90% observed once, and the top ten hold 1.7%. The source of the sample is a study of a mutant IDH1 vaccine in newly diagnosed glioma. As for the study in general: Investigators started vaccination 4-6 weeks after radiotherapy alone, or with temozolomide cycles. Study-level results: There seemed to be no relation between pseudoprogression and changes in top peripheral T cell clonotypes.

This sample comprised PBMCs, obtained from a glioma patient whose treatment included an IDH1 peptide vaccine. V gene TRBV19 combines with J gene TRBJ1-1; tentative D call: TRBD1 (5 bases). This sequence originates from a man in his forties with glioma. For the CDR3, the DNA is TGTGCCAGCAGGGACGGAAACACTGAAGCTTTCTTT. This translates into CASRDGNTEAFF.